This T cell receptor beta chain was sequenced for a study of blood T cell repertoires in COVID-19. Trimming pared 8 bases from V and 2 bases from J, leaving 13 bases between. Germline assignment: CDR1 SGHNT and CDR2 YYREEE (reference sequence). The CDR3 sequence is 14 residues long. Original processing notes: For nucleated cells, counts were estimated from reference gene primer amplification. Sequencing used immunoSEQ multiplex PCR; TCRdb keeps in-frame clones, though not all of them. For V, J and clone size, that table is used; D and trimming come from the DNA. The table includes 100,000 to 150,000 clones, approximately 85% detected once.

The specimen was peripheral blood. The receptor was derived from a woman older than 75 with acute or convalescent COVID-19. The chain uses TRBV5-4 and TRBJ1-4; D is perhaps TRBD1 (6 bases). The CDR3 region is CASSPGGTNEKLFF. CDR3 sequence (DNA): TGTGCCAGTTCACCGGGGGGCACTAATGAAAAACTGTTTTTT.